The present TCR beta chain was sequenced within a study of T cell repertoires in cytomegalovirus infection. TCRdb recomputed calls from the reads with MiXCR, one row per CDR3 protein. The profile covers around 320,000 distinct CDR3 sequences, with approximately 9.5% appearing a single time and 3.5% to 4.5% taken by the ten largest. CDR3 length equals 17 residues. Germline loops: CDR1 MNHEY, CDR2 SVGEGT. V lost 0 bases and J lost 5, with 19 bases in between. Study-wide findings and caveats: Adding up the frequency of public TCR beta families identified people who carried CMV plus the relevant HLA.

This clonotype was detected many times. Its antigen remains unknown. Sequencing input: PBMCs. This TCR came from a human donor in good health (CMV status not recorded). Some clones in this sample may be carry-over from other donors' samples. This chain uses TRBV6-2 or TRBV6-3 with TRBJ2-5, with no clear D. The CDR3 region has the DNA TGTGCCAGCAGTTACTCGCAAACCCTCGCCTTGATGGAGACCCAGTACTTC. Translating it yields CASSYSQTLALMETQYF.